A selection of T cell receptor beta chains follows, all from one sample in a study of T cell repertoires and HLA-DP antigens. Sequencing was performed with immunoSEQ multiplex PCR; in TCRdb, only in-frame clones are kept and a portion is missing. The sample holds fewer than 95,000 clones, roughly 86% seen once. The antigens of these receptors remain unknown. Sample: CD4+ T cells from PBMCs. Source of these receptors: a man in his fifties or sixties in good health and CMV-seronegative. The CDR3 runs from the conserved cysteine through the conserved F or W. A D gene is named only where the DNA matches it firmly. The size of a clone is reported for some rows only, either as once, few or many, or as a class for expanded clones.

J gene | V gene | clone size | D gene | CDR3 protein | CDR3 DNA
TRBJ2-7 | TRBV6-5 | - | - | CASSWTGLYEQYF | TGTGCCAGCAGCTGGACCGGTCTTTACGAGCAGTACTTC
TRBJ2-7 | TRBV7-2 | - | TRBD2 | CASSLILLAGSYEQYF | TGTGCCAGCAGCTTAATCTTACTAGCGGGGTCCTACGAGCAGTACTTC
TRBJ2-1 | TRBV6-6 | - | TRBD1 | CASKGQGLNEQFF | TGTGCCAGCAAGGGACAGGGGCTGAATGAGCAGTTCTTC
TRBJ2-7 | TRBV18 | - | TRBD1 | CASSRGTAAYEQYF | TGTGCCAGCTCACGGGGGACAGCGGCCTACGAGCAGTACTTC
TRBJ1-1 | TRBV6-5 | - | - | CASRDMNTEAFF | TGTGCCAGCAGGGACATGAACACTGAAGCTTTCTTT
TRBJ1-2 | TRBV5-5 | - | TRBD1 | CASSWGQNYGYTF | TGTGCCAGCAGCTGGGGACAGAACTATGGCTACACCTTC
TRBJ2-2 | TRBV7-2 | few | TRBD2 | CASSLDVPGGLNTGELFF | TGTGCCAGCAGCTTAGATGTCCCGGGAGGACTAAACACCGGGGAGCTGTTTTTT
TRBJ2-5 | TRBV11-1 | - | - | CASSFRTARYQETQYF | TGTGCCAGCAGCTTTCGGACAGCCCGATACCAAGAGACCCAGTACTTC
TRBJ1-1 | TRBV30 | - | - | CAWSTGRLTEAFF | TGTGCCTGGAGTACAGGGCGGTTGACTGAAGCTTTCTTT
TRBJ1-2 | TRBV6-6 | - | - | CASRSTGQNYGYTF | TGTGCCAGCAGATCGACTGGACAGAACTATGGCTACACCTTC
TRBJ1-2 | TRBV15 | many | - | CATSRVQGRVINYGYTF | TGTGCCACCAGCAGAGTACAGGGCCGCGTCATTAACTATGGCTACACCTTC
TRBJ1-4 | TRBV21-1 | - | - | CASSKGGATNEKLFF | TGTGCCAGCAGCAAAGGAGGGGCGACTAATGAAAAACTGTTTTTT
TRBJ2-7 | TRBV29-1 | once | TRBD1 | CSVEDRDRPTYEQYF | TGCAGCGTTGAAGATAGGGACAGGCCCACCTACGAGCAGTACTTC
TRBJ1-3 | TRBV5-6 | - | - | CASSLGAVSGNTIYF | TGTGCCAGCAGCTTGGGGGCAGTTTCTGGAAACACCATATATTTT
TRBJ1-4 | TRBV13 | - | - | CASSLQGIQEKLFF | TGTGCCAGCAGCTTACAGGGAATTCAAGAAAAACTGTTTTTT
TRBJ1-4 | TRBV19 | - | TRBD1 | CASSTPGTGDEKLFF | TGTGCCAGTAGTACCCCCGGGACAGGGGATGAAAAACTGTTTTTT
TRBJ2-1 | TRBV27 | - | TRBD2 | CASSSPGLAIVDEQFF | TGTGCCAGCAGTTCCCCGGGACTAGCGATTGTCGATGAGCAGTTCTTC
TRBJ2-7 | TRBV10-1 | - | TRBD1 | CASNTDRIQGNLFEQYF | TGCGCCAGCAATACCGACCGAATACAGGGGAATCTTTTTGAGCAGTACTTC
TRBJ1-5 | TRBV21-1 | - | - | CASSKDTSDNQPQHF | TGTGCCAGCAGCAAAGATACCTCTGACAATCAGCCCCAGCATTTT
TRBJ1-1 | TRBV15 | once | TRBD1 | CATSRDRTGQKTEAFF | TGTGCCACCAGCAGAGATAGGACAGGGCAAAAAACTGAAGCTTTCTTT
TRBJ2-6 | TRBV5-1 | once | - | CASSAPWSSGANVLTF | TGCGCCAGCAGCGCCCCCTGGAGCTCTGGGGCCAACGTCCTGACTTTC
TRBJ2-5 | TRBV27 | - | TRBD2 | CASSLAGGPQETQYF | TGTGCCAGCAGTTTGGCGGGGGGCCCCCAAGAGACCCAGTACTTC
TRBJ1-5 | TRBV4-1 | few | - | CASSQDWISNQPQHF | TGCGCCAGCAGCCAAGATTGGATTAGCAATCAGCCCCAGCATTTT
TRBJ1-1 | TRBV19 | few | - | CASSARAGENTEAFF | TGTGCCAGTAGTGCCCGGGCAGGTGAGAACACTGAAGCTTTCTTT
TRBJ2-1 | TRBV29-1 | - | TRBD2 | CSVEGASGRVEQFF | TGCAGCGTTGAGGGGGCTAGCGGGAGGGTTGAGCAGTTCTTC
TRBJ2-7 | TRBV7-9 | - | - | CASSRGPFGEQYF | TGTGCCAGCAGCCGGGGCCCTTTTGGCGAGCAGTACTTC
TRBJ2-5 | TRBV19 | - | - | CASREGGGRETQYF | TGTGCCAGTAGAGAGGGGGGGGGACGAGAGACCCAGTACTTC
TRBJ2-4 | TRBV6-6 | - | - | CASSYEGTKNIQYF | TGTGCCAGCAGTTACGAGGGGACCAAAAACATTCAGTACTTC
TRBJ2-7 | TRBV10-1 | - | - | CASSGQSYEQYF | TGCGCCAGCAGTGGACAGAGCTACGAGCAGTACTTC
TRBJ1-2 | TRBV28 | - | - | CASSLLAGVYGYTF | TGTGCCAGCAGTTTATTAGCAGGCGTCTATGGCTACACCTTC
TRBJ2-7 | TRBV2 | - | - | CASGILTGGSSYEQYF | TGTGCCAGCGGCATCCTTACGGGCGGAAGCTCCTACGAGCAGTACTTC
TRBJ1-6 | TRBV4-1 | - | TRBD1 | CASSQEGQGWSPLHF | TGCGCCAGCAGCCAAGAGGGACAGGGGTGGTCACCCCTCCACTTT
TRBJ2-2 | TRBV30 | - | - | CAWGGLEGKNTGELFF | TGTGCCTGGGGGGGCCTCGAGGGAAAAAACACCGGGGAGCTGTTTTTT
TRBJ2-7 | TRBV10-2 | many | - | CASSRGSYEQYF | TGCGCCAGCAGTCGTGGTTCCTACGAGCAGTACTTC
TRBJ2-1 | TRBV5-5 | - | - | CASTDRQGGNEQFF | TGTGCCAGCACAGACAGGCAAGGGGGCAATGAGCAGTTCTTC
TRBJ2-5 | TRBV5-1 | once | TRBD1 | CASRGDRDQETQYF | TGCGCCAGCAGGGGAGACAGGGACCAAGAGACCCAGTACTTC
TRBJ2-7 | TRBV15 | - | - | CATSRDYKGIEQYF | TGTGCCACCAGCAGAGATTATAAGGGGATTGAGCAGTACTTC
TRBJ2-1 | TRBV9 | - | TRBD2 | CASSVETSGANEQFF | TGTGCCAGCAGCGTAGAAACTAGCGGGGCTAATGAGCAGTTCTTC
TRBJ2-1 | TRBV21-1 | - | - | CASSKDQSSYNEQFF | TGTGCCAGCAGCAAAGACCAAAGCTCCTACAATGAGCAGTTCTTC